The 20 T cell receptor beta chains reported below all come from one sample, sequenced in a study of T cell responses to AZD1222 COVID-19 vaccine. Here immunoSEQ multiplex PCR was the method, and the copy in TCRdb shows in-frame clones only, minus some. Seen here are about 72,000 clones, around 89% observed once, and the top ten hold about 28%. The input for sequencing was peripheral blood, taken 28 days after the second AZD1222 dose. Receptors were obtained from an adult who received the AZD1222 COVID-19 vaccine.

This chain connects TRBV27 to TRBJ1-6; 11 nucleotides agree with TRBD1. J gave up 0 bases and V 5 bases, and 6 bases lay outside the gene matches. The CDR3 covers 18 residues. The germline CDR1 and CDR2 sequences are MNHEY and SMNVEV (reference sequence). CDR3: CASSTRTGGSSYNSPLHF. Written as DNA, the CDR3 is TGTGCCAGCAGTACCCGGACAGGGGGCTCCTCCTATAATTCACCCCTCCACTTT.

V is TRBV7-3 and J is TRBJ2-2; D is ambiguous. The CDR3 is 15 residues long. The ends were cut back, 5 bases at V and 1 base at J, with 11 bases in the middle. Looked up from germline, CDR1 is SGHTA and CDR2 is FQGTGA. The CDR3 is CASSQRPVNTGELFF. CDR3 sequence (DNA): TGTGCCAGCAGCCAGAGACCGGTGAACACCGGGGAGCTGTTTTTT.

The gene calls are TRBV18 and TRBJ1-5; possible D gene TRBD1, 6 bases. V was cut by 4 bases and J by 2 bases, with 9 bases left in between. This CDR3 has 14 residues. The germline gives CDR1 KGHSH, CDR2 LQKENI. The CDR3 spells CASSRGGGNQPQHF. In DNA, the CDR3 is TGTGCCAGCTCACGAGGGGGAGGCAATCAGCCCCAGCATTTT.

The chain employs TRBV7-2 and TRBJ1-5; 9 bases map to TRBD1. V shed 0 bases, J shed 5 bases, and the junction held 5 bases outside the gene matches. Germline-derived CDR1 and CDR2 are SGHTA and FQGNSA. The CDR3 is made up of 16 amino acids. CDR3 sequence: CASSLAPTGGDQPQHF. CDR3 nucleotide sequence: TGTGCCAGCAGCTTAGCCCCAACAGGGGGCGATCAGCCCCAGCATTTT.

The rearrangement joins TRBV29-1 to TRBJ2-4; TRBD1 is a possible D gene (5 bases). Germline values: CDR1 SQVTM, CDR2 ANQGSEA. The V end lost 2 bases, the J end lost 7 bases, and 12 bases lay between the germline ends. CDR3 length equals 13 residues. CDR3 protein: CSVEPLGVNIQYF. CDR3 nucleotide sequence: TGCAGCGTTGAACCTCTAGGGGTTAACATTCAGTACTTC.

The V gene is TRBV5-1, the J gene TRBJ2-2; weak D call: TRBD2 (6 bases). CDR1 and CDR2 (germline): SGHRS, YFSETQ. Trimming left V 7 bases short and J 4 bases short, with 11 bases between. This CDR3 is 13 amino acids long. The CDR3 sequence is CASGREFTGELFF. The DNA for the CDR3 is TGCGCCAGCGGGCGGGAATTCACCGGGGAGCTGTTTTTT. The entire variable domain, with the rest obtained from reference TRBV5-1 and TRBJ2-2, is as follows: KAGVTQTPRYLIKTRGQQVTLSCSPISGHRSVSWYQQTPGQGLQFLFEYFSETQRNKGNFPGRFSGRQFSNSRSEMNVSTLELGDSALYLCASGREFTGELFFGEGSRLTVL.

The V call is TRBV28, the J call TRBJ1-1; possibly TRBD1 for D (5 bases). Trimming stripped 2 bases from V and 7 bases from J, with 14 bases between. Looked up from germline, CDR1 is MDHEN and CDR2 is SYDVKM. This CDR3 comprises 14 residues. CDR3 region: CASSLEGLGREAFF. The CDR3 region has the DNA TGTGCCAGCAGTTTAGAGGGGTTAGGACGTGAAGCTTTCTTT.

Comment on this clone: This CDR3 is also generated by other DNA sequences in the sample. The chain uses TRBV7-2 and TRBJ1-5, with D possibly matching TRBD1 (5 bases). This CDR3 spans 14 amino acids. Trimming took off 4 bases at V and 2 bases at J, with 9 bases between the two ends. Germline V gene sequence: CDR1 SGHTA, CDR2 FQGNSA. The CDR3 is CASSSREGNQPQHF. The DNA of the CDR3 is TGTGCCAGCAGCTCCAGGGAGGGCAATCAGCCCCAGCATTTT. The whole variable domain, remainder taken from reference TRBV7-2 and TRBJ1-5, is GAGVSQSPSNKVTEKGKDVELRCDPISGHTALYWYRQSLGQGLEFLIYFQGNSAPDKSGLPSDRFSAERTGGSVSTLTIQRTQQEDSAVYLCASSSREGNQPQHFGDGTRLSIL.

The chain recombines TRBV5-4 with TRBJ2-7, with D perhaps assigned TRBD1 or TRBD2 (6 bases each). This CDR3 spans 14 amino acids. With 2 bases removed from V and 2 bases from J, the gap between germline ends came to 11 bases. Per germline, CDR1 SGHNT and CDR2 YYREEE (reference sequence). CDR3 nucleotides: TGTGCCAGCAGCTTAGGAGGGGGTACCTACGAGCAGTACTTC. It encodes CASSLGGGTYEQYF.

This clone was seen only a few times. The chain has TRBV19 and TRBJ1-1, with TRBD1 identical over 8 bases. This CDR3 comprises 15 residues. Trimming cost V 9 bases and J 3 bases; bases outside gene matches: 12. Germline assignment: CDR1 LNHDA and CDR2 SQIVND (reference sequence). This chain's CDR3 is CASTHGQGRYTEAFF. In DNA, the CDR3 is TGTGCCAGCACCCACGGACAGGGCCGCTACACTGAAGCTTTCTTT.

By share of the sample, this clone is medium-sized. This chain links TRBV6-1 with TRBJ2-1, with 13 bases matching TRBD2. V lost 1 base and J lost 6; bases outside the gene matches: 0. Germline V lookup: CDR1 MNHNS, CDR2 SASEGT. The CDR3 loop spans 15 amino acids. The CDR3 is CASSEGTSGSNEQFF. The CDR3 DNA reads as TGTGCCAGCAGTGAAGGGACTAGCGGGAGCAATGAGCAGTTCTTC.

The V gene is TRBV28, the J gene TRBJ1-1, with a weak D call TRBD1 (5 bases). There are 15 residues in the CDR3. CDR1 and CDR2 (germline): MDHEN, SYDVKM. V was cut by 1 base and J by 0 bases, with 9 bases left in between. The CDR3 region is CASSLFRGLNTEAFF. CDR3 nucleotide sequence: TGTGCCAGCAGTTTATTTCGGGGGTTGAACACTGAAGCTTTCTTT.

The chain links TRBV5-6 to TRBJ2-3; 9 nucleotides agree with TRBD2. V trimming: 4 bases; J trimming: 2 bases; junction bases outside the gene matches: 8. This CDR3 is 16 amino acids long. The germline gives CDR1 SGHDT, CDR2 YYEEEE. CDR3 sequence reads: CASSRRLAGNTDTQYF. The CDR3 nucleotides read TGTGCCAGCAGCCGGCGGCTAGCGGGAAACACAGATACGCAGTATTTT.

V usage is TRBV6-4 and J usage is TRBJ2-3, with D perhaps TRBD2 (5 bases). Trimming removed 7 bases from V and 8 bases from J, with 19 bases in between. CDR1 is MRHNA, CDR2 SNTAGT, per germline. CDR3 length equals 14 residues. The CDR3 DNA reads as TGTGCCAGCAAGGTGTATGAGGAAGAGGGTACGCAGTATTTT. Amino acids: CASKVYEEEGTQYF.

The CDR3 reads CASSLGQEYGYTF. The CDR3 DNA is TGTGCCAGCAGTTTGGGACAGGAATATGGCTACACCTTC. The V call is TRBV6-5, the J call TRBJ1-2, with 8 bases fitting TRBD1. This CDR3 has 13 residues. After removal of 4 bases from V and 5 bases from J, the junction contained 3 bases not matched to a gene. Germline CDR1 and CDR2: MNHEY and SVGAGI.

The chain links TRBV3-1 (or the pseudogene TRBV3-2) to TRBJ2-5; D is ambiguous. The CDR3 length is 14 residues. Germline V gene data show CDR1 as LGHDT and CDR2 as YNNKEL (reference sequence). The germline V and J ends were trimmed by 5 bases and 4 bases, with 14 bases remaining between them. The CDR3 nucleotides read TGTGCCAGCAGCTCCCCTGGAATTACAGAGACCCAGTACTTC. Its protein product is CASSSPGITETQYF.

This clone turned up a few times. This chain uses TRBV2 with TRBJ2-1, with 12 bases fitting TRBD1. Losses at the gene ends were 8 bases for V and 7 bases for J; bases not matched to a gene: 6. The germline V gene encodes CDR1 SNHLY and CDR2 FYNNEI. The CDR3 loop spans 14 amino acids. The CDR3: CASWRDRGPNEQFF. The CDR3 DNA reads TGTGCCAGCTGGAGGGACAGGGGGCCAAATGAGCAGTTCTTC.

The V gene is TRBV2, the J gene TRBJ2-1, with 7 bases matching TRBD2. With 3 bases clipped from V and 4 bases from J, the junction kept 6 bases outside the gene matches. Germline V lookup: CDR1 SNHLY, CDR2 FYNNEI. This CDR3 has 15 amino acids. DNA of the CDR3: TGTGCCAGCAGTGATCCAGCGGGGATATACAATGAGCAGTTCTTC. This translates into CASSDPAGIYNEQFF.

The gene calls are TRBV15 and TRBJ2-1; D not resolved. This CDR3 has 16 residues. Germline CDR1 and CDR2: LNHNV and YYDKDF (reference sequence). With 3 bases removed from V and 5 bases from J, the gap between germline ends came to 17 bases. The CDR3 bases are TGTGCCACCAGCAGTTTTGGATGGAACACCCACAATGAGCAGTTCTTC. Amino acids: CATSSFGWNTHNEQFF.

The chain employs TRBV6-5 and TRBJ2-7; no clear D gene. Per the germline V gene, CDR1 is MNHEY and CDR2 is SVGAGI. The CDR3 covers 10 residues. Trimming took 6 bases from V and 3 from J, leaving 3 bases between them. CDR3 protein: CASSHYEQYF. The CDR3 nucleotides read TGTGCCAGCAGCCACTACGAGCAGTACTTC.